This entry lists 23 T cell receptor beta chains sequenced from one sample in a study of blood T cell repertoires in COVID-19. The method was immunoSEQ multiplex PCR; TCRdb's version includes in-frame clones alone and lacks a portion of them. This table holds 140,000 to 150,000 clones, roughly four fifths found once. What was sequenced was peripheral blood. The origin of the receptors is a human donor with acute or convalescent COVID-19. The donor label of this sample is uncertain.

The genes are TRBV18 and TRBJ2-5; D unresolved. V shed 3 bases and J shed 5 bases, with 13 bases lying between them. Germline CDR1 reads KGHSH; CDR2 reads LQKENI. The CDR3 length is 14 residues. The CDR3 DNA is TGTGCCAGCTCACCCGCCGGTCGCAAGGAGACCCAGTACTTC. Translation: CASSPAGRKETQYF.

The chain is built from TRBV7-8 and TRBJ1-5; D is unclear. The CDR3 length is 16 residues. Looked up from germline, CDR1 is SGHVS and CDR2 is FQNEAQ. Deletions cut 1 base from V and 3 bases from J, with 13 bases between. The CDR3 DNA reads TGTGCCAGCAGCTTAGGATTAACAGTCCACAATCAGCCCCAGCATTTT. Amino acids: CASSLGLTVHNQPQHF.

The chain is built from TRBV30 and TRBJ1-2, with 8 nucleotides matching TRBD1. The ends lost 8 bases at V and 11 bases at J; junction bases unmatched: 10. In germline, CDR1 is GTSNPN, CDR2 SVGIG (reference sequence). The CDR3 length is 11 residues. CDR3 sequence (DNA): TGTGCCGTGGGACAGGCCTCGAGATACACCTTC. This codes for CAVGQASRYTF.

The chain recombines TRBV5-8 with TRBJ1-1, with D hard to call. The CDR3 is 14 amino acids. Germline assignment: CDR1 SGHTS and CDR2 YDEGEE. V dropped 3 bases and J dropped 5 bases, with 14 bases sitting between them. Here the CDR3 DNA reads TGTGCCAGCAGCTCCGACACGTCTCGGACTGAAGCTTTCTTT. Amino acid sequence: CASSSDTSRTEAFF.

This clone was seen a few times. The V gene is TRBV6-5, the J gene TRBJ2-3, with D maybe TRBD1 (5 bases). CDR3 length equals 14 residues. Trimming removed 6 bases from V and 3 bases from J, with 13 bases in between. The germline V gene has CDR1 MNHEY and CDR2 SVGAGI. CDR3 residues: CASRKQGVTDTQYF. CDR3 nucleotide sequence: TGTGCCAGCAGGAAGCAGGGTGTTACAGATACGCAGTATTTT.

The chain recombines TRBV5-4 with TRBJ2-5; D is uncertain. Trimming cost V 4 bases and J 5 bases, with 9 bases left between them. The CDR3 covers 12 residues. Germline lookup yields CDR1 SGHNT and CDR2 YYREEE (reference sequence). CDR3 region: CASSANLETQYF. In nucleotides, the CDR3 is TGTGCCAGCAGCGCTAATCTCGAGACCCAGTACTTC.

J is TRBJ1-5 and V is TRBV7-2, with 8 positions matching TRBD1. Germline V lookup: CDR1 SGHTA, CDR2 FQGNSA. V shed 3 bases and J 5 bases; nucleotides not matched to a gene: 3. The CDR3 length is 14 residues. CDR3 sequence: CASSFQGAYQPQHF. CDR3 in DNA: TGTGCCAGCAGCTTTCAGGGGGCCTATCAGCCCCAGCATTTT. The full variable domain, with the rest looked up from reference TRBV7-2 and TRBJ1-5, is GAGVSQSPSNKVTEKGKDVELRCDPISGHTALYWYRQSLGQGLEFLIYFQGNSAPDKSGLPSDRFSAERTGGSVSTLTIQRTQQEDSAVYLCASSFQGAYQPQHFGDGTRLSIL.

The rearrangement uses TRBV29-1 and TRBJ1-4, with TRBD1 identical over 7 bases. This CDR3 is built from 13 residues. Germline-derived CDR1 and CDR2 are SQVTM and ANQGSEA. Trimming removed 5 bases from V and 4 bases from J; junction bases left unmatched: 4. As DNA, the CDR3 is TGCAGCGTTCGGGACAGCTTTAATGAAAAACTGTTTTTT. Amino acid sequence: CSVRDSFNEKLFF.

This clone was detected once. The genes are TRBV6-1 and TRBJ2-1; 8 positions agree with TRBD1. Germline loops: CDR1 MNHNS, CDR2 SASEGT. After removal of 4 bases from V and 3 bases from J, the junction contained 11 bases not matched to a gene. CDR3 size: 17 residues. The CDR3 DNA is TGTGCCAGCAGTGGGAACCGGGACAGGAGATACTACAATGAGCAGTTCTTC. Protein: CASSGNRDRRYYNEQFF.

The V gene is TRBV30, the J gene TRBJ1-2; a weak D match, TRBD1 (5 bases). The germline V gene has CDR1 GTSNPN and CDR2 SVGIG (reference sequence). The CDR3 sequence is 14 residues long. V was clipped by 1 base and J by 4 bases, with 13 bases between them. CDR3 residues: CAWSGTMGGYGYTF. CDR3 nucleotide sequence: TGTGCCTGGAGTGGGACAATGGGCGGCTATGGCTACACCTTC.

The chain carries TRBV6-2 or TRBV6-3 and TRBJ2-7; TRBD1 matches 10 bases. CDR1 is MNHEY, CDR2 SVGEGT, per germline. V lost 0 bases, J lost 2 bases, and 7 bases stayed unmatched. The CDR3 runs to 17 residues. The CDR3 DNA follows: TGTGCCAGCAGTTACTCGGGGACAGGGGAAGGTCCCTACGAGCAGTACTTC. Amino acids: CASSYSGTGEGPYEQYF.

The sample holds one count of this clone. V is TRBV19 and J is TRBJ1-3, with 9 bases aligning to TRBD1. This CDR3 spans 16 amino acids. The germline V gene has CDR1 LNHDA and CDR2 SQIVND (reference sequence). V was clipped by 6 bases and J by 0 bases; unmatched bases: 6. DNA for the CDR3: TGTGCCAGTAGACGGACAGGGGCCGACTCTGGAAACACCATATATTTT. Residues: CASRRTGADSGNTIYF.

A remark on this clone: Distinct nucleotide sequences in the sample also encode this CDR3. This rearrangement joins TRBV3-1 (or the pseudogene TRBV3-2) to TRBJ2-5; D is uncertain. The CDR3 is 15 residues long. With 0 bases removed from V and 2 bases from J, the gap between germline ends came to 10 bases. Germline V CDR1 and CDR2: LGHDT, YNNKEL (reference sequence). The CDR3 sequence is CASSQDLAVQETQYF. CDR3 in DNA: TGTGCCAGCAGCCAAGATTTGGCAGTACAAGAGACCCAGTACTTC.

The chain couples TRBV11-2 to TRBJ2-5, with D perhaps matching TRBD2 (7 bases). Trimming pared 7 bases from V and 2 bases from J, leaving 17 bases between. CDR3 length equals 15 residues. Germline CDR1 reads SGHAT; CDR2 reads FQNNGV. DNA for the CDR3: TGTGCCAGCACCTTGTTAGGGGGGGCACAAGAGACCCAGTACTTC. As protein: CASTLLGGAQETQYF.

This chain connects TRBV6-5 to TRBJ2-5, with D unclear. This CDR3 spans 11 amino acids. V was cut by 8 bases and J by 4 bases, with 8 bases left in between. Per germline, CDR1 MNHEY and CDR2 SVGAGI. Here the CDR3 reads CASSPGETQYF. The CDR3 nucleotides are TGTGCCAGCTCCCCCGGAGAGACCCAGTACTTC.

This rearrangement joins TRBV30 to TRBJ2-1; 7 positions match TRBD1. The V and J ends lost 0 bases and 8 bases, in that order; junction bases with no gene match: 13. CDR1 and CDR2 from the germline V gene are GTSNPN and SVGIG (reference sequence). This CDR3 spans 16 amino acids. The chain's CDR3 is CAWSVLPPTGQHEQFF. Here the CDR3 DNA reads TGTGCCTGGAGTGTACTTCCCCCGACAGGGCAGCATGAGCAGTTCTTC.

Of note for this clone: Within the sample, other DNA sequences also encode this same CDR3. The V and J genes are TRBV27 and TRBJ2-1; the match to TRBD2 covers 7 bases. The V segment lost 7 bases and the J segment 2 bases; nucleotides outside the gene matches: 2. Germline values: CDR1 MNHEY, CDR2 SMNVEV (reference sequence). CDR3 length: 13 residues. CDR3 sequence reads: CASTAGPYNEQFF. CDR3 bases: TGTGCCAGCACAGCGGGGCCCTACAATGAGCAGTTCTTC.

The chain is built from TRBV11-2 and TRBJ1-1, with TRBD1 matching 8 bases. CDR3 length: 14 residues. Germline CDR1 SGHAT, CDR2 FQNNGV. V trimming: 5 bases; J trimming: 3 bases; junction bases outside the gene matches: 5. Here the CDR3 reads CASSPGQGYTEAFF. The CDR3 region has the DNA TGTGCCAGCAGCCCCGGACAGGGCTACACTGAAGCTTTCTTT.

V gene TRBV30 combines with J gene TRBJ1-2; possible D gene TRBD1, 5 bases. This CDR3 region has 12 residues. The V end lost 3 bases, the J end lost 6 bases, and 11 bases lay between the germline ends. Germline values: CDR1 GTSNPN, CDR2 SVGIG (reference sequence). The CDR3 DNA sequence: TGTGCCTGGAGCGAGACAGAGCATGGCTACACCTTC. It encodes CAWSETEHGYTF.

The sample holds a few counts of this clone. The chain joins TRBV29-1 to TRBJ1-1; 8 positions match TRBD1. Per germline, CDR1 SQVTM and CDR2 ANQGSEA. V lost 6 bases and J lost 6; bases outside the gene matches: 9. The CDR3 covers 13 residues. CDR3 DNA: TGCAGCGTGAACAGGGGGGTCGACGCTGAAGCTTTCTTT. Translation gives CSVNRGVDAEAFF. The whole variable domain, filled in from reference TRBV29-1 and TRBJ1-1, reads SAVISQKPSRDICQRGTSLTIQCQVDSQVTMMFWYRQQPGQSLTLIATANQGSEATYESGFVIDKFPISRPNLTFSTLTVSNMSPEDSSIYLCSVNRGVDAEAFFGQGTRLTVV.

The CDR3: CASSLVTAGGYTF. DNA of the CDR3: TGTGCCAGCAGCTTAGTCACAGCTGGCGGCTACACCTTC. V and J are TRBV7-8 and TRBJ1-2, with D unclear. CDR3 size: 13 residues. The germline V and J ends were trimmed by 1 base and 8 bases, with 11 bases remaining between them. Germline CDR1 reads SGHVS; CDR2 reads FQNEAQ.

The chain has TRBV21-1 and TRBJ1-2; the table's TRBD1 call for D was not verified on the DNA. TRBV21-1 is a known pseudogene. This CDR3 is 16 amino acids long. CDR3 sequence reads: CASSTLGQGNNYGYTF. CDR3 sequence (DNA): TGTGCCAGCAGCACTCTGGGGCAGGGGAATAACTATGGCTACACCTTC.

This chain links TRBV19 with TRBJ1-5; 10 nucleotides agree with TRBD1. J gave up 1 base and V 9 bases, and 3 bases lay outside the gene matches. From germline, CDR1 is LNHDA and CDR2 SQIVND (reference sequence). The CDR3 sequence is 14 residues long. This CDR3 reads CASRDRGSNQPQHF. The CDR3 bases are TGTGCCAGCCGGGACAGGGGAAGCAATCAGCCCCAGCATTTT. Together with reference TRBV19 and TRBJ1-5, the CDR3 gives the full variable domain: DGGITQSPKYLFRKEGQNVTLSCEQNLNHDAMYWYRQDPGQGLRLIYYSQIVNDFQKGDIAEGYSVSREKKESFPLTVTSAQKNPTAFYLCASRDRGSNQPQHFGDGTRLSIL.